A selection of T cell receptor beta chains follows, all from one sample in a study of blood T cell repertoires in COVID-19. Some clones are missing from TCRdb's copy, which holds only in-frame ones; the method was immunoSEQ multiplex PCR. The table includes 200,000 to 300,000 clones, roughly 83% detected once. Sequencing used peripheral blood. These receptors all come from a woman of 80 years or more with acute or convalescent COVID-19. Both conserved end residues are trimmed from each CDR3.

TRBV6-1	TRBJ1-2	ASSESGQGADGYT
TRBV3-1/TRBV3-2	TRBJ2-2	ASSPFRVQAGELF
TRBV27	TRBJ2-5	ASRRQGSMLETQY
TRBV4-1	TRBJ1-5	ASSQGDRGPQPQH
TRBV7-3	TRBJ2-1	ASSSPRQRGGNEQF
TRBV30	TRBJ1-4	AWRLGPGATNEKLF
TRBV10-3	TRBJ2-5	AIKARDSQETQY
TRBV6-2/TRBV6-3	TRBJ2-7	ASSPLQQTVSYEQY
TRBV21-1	TRBJ2-7	ASTTGTGPYEQY
TRBV6-6	TRBJ2-5	ASSYQDRAETQY
TRBV6-6	TRBJ2-7	ASAPGQGAGEQY
TRBV19	TRBJ2-5	ASRSRGETQY
TRBV5-4	TRBJ1-6	ASRFVGQGYNSPLH
TRBV5-6	TRBJ2-7	ASSPGQNYEQY
TRBV11-2	TRBJ2-7	ASRTSGGASYEQY
TRBV6-1	TRBJ2-3	ASSEFRGADTQY
TRBV2	TRBJ2-7	ASSPQGAGEQY
TRBV30	TRBJ1-2	AWSLDRGANYGYT
TRBV5-1	TRBJ2-5	ASSLFLAGGRTRETQY
TRBV6-5	TRBJ1-1	ASSIQGESTEAF
TRBV7-2	TRBJ1-2	ASSPGAGLPNYGYT
TRBV4-1	TRBJ2-7	ASSQGRDGSYEQY
TRBV21-1	TRBJ1-2	ASTGTADYGYT
TRBV11-1	TRBJ2-5	ASSFRVPQETQY
TRBV21-1	TRBJ1-5	ASSPRGAGTGGGGYQPQH
TRBV27	TRBJ1-4	ASSLVRGEKLF
TRBV9	TRBJ1-6	ASSGIGGLNSPLH
TRBV19	TRBJ2-7	ASRQRETYEQY
TRBV27	TRBJ1-1	ASSYRVEGTEAF
TRBV5-1	TRBJ2-7	ASSLPGSGYEQY
TRBV5-1	TRBJ2-1	ASSSTGQNYNEQF
TRBV23-1	TRBJ2-5	ASSHPRYRDEETQY
TRBV9	TRBJ1-3	ASSVVGLGGNTIY
TRBV2	TRBJ2-7	ASLRTGSSYEQY
TRBV5-4	TRBJ1-2	ASSIGTNNYGYT
TRBV27	TRBJ1-4	ASSTWGRKNEKLF
TRBV28	TRBJ2-3	ASSLDLAGITDTQY
TRBV5-8	TRBJ2-7	ASSLGQIYEQY
TRBV12-3/TRBV12-4	TRBJ2-5	ASSLSGGETQY
TRBV5-1	TRBJ1-2	ASSLAGVSYGYT
TRBV18	TRBJ1-4	ASSPGPGAGEKLF
TRBV19	TRBJ1-5	ASSIDRGDQPQH
TRBV24-1	TRBJ1-2	ATSDAGQGGGYT
TRBV5-5	TRBJ1-3	ASLPPRPNKRYTIY
TRBV10-3	TRBJ2-3	ATTSGGRGDTQY
TRBV5-6	TRBJ2-7	ASSYPRDTNEQY
TRBV3-1/TRBV3-2	TRBJ1-4	ASSQARGQIEKLF
TRBV6-1	TRBJ1-5	ASSVVDRTSNQPQH
TRBV18	TRBJ2-7	ASSPKAGERRSYEQY
TRBV19	TRBJ1-5	ASSMSGRGDQPQH
TRBV24-1	TRBJ1-2	ATSDGAGTNYGYT
TRBV19	TRBJ1-3	ASSRSSGNTIY
TRBV11-2	TRBJ1-2	ASGPDRGRDGYT